These 14 T cell receptor beta chains were all obtained from the same sample, sequenced in a study of radiation and T cells in renal cell carcinoma. Regarding time point: baseline pretreatment blood. Indicated treatment: 15 Gy SBRT to primary tumor, nephrectomy 4 weeks later. Data came from immunoSEQ multiplex PCR; TCRdb stores just in-frame clones and leaves some out. The sample lists 140,000 or so clones, around nine tenths seen once, with around 11% in the top ten. The source was blood, collected from a patient whose treatment included radiotherapy and nephrectomy. The receptors stem from a woman in her forties or fifties with renal cell carcinoma.

J is TRBJ1-1 and V is TRBV6-5; the D is unclear. The germline V and J ends were trimmed by 2 bases and 0 bases, with 10 bases remaining between them. The CDR3 runs 15 residues. Germline V gene lookup returns CDR1 MNHEY and CDR2 SVGAGI. The CDR3 protein is CASSYAARLNTEAFF. In DNA form, the CDR3 reads TGTGCCAGCAGTTACGCGGCCAGGCTGAACACTGAAGCTTTCTTT.

This chain connects TRBV7-2 to TRBJ1-1; D ambiguous. V gave up 4 bases and J gave up 0 bases, with 15 bases separating them. Germline CDR1 is SGHTA and CDR2 is FQGNSA. This CDR3 is 16 amino acids long. CDR3 protein: CASSSSVGRMNTEAFF. CDR3 nucleotides: TGTGCCAGCAGCTCGTCGGTGGGCCGGATGAACACTGAAGCTTTCTTT.

The chain carries TRBV5-1 and TRBJ2-5, with TRBD1 matching 7 bases. The junction had 11 bases not matched to a gene; V was cut back by 4 bases and J by 5 bases. Germline loops: CDR1 SGHRS, CDR2 YFSETQ. The CDR3 consists of 15 residues. The CDR3 sequence is CASSPTQGRGETQYF. As DNA, the CDR3 is TGCGCCAGCAGCCCAACACAGGGGCGAGGGGAGACCCAGTACTTC.

This chain connects TRBV18 to TRBJ2-7, with 7 positions matching TRBD1. Trimming took 3 bases from V and 0 from J; bases not matched to a gene: 5. Germline CDR1 is KGHSH and CDR2 is LQKENI. The CDR3 runs to 15 residues. The CDR3 DNA follows: TGTGCCAGCTCACCCTCGGGACAGCACTCCTACGAGCAGTACTTC. As protein: CASSPSGQHSYEQYF. Full variable domain (outside the CDR3, taken from reference TRBV18 and TRBJ2-7): NAGVMQNPRHLVRRRGQEARLRCSPMKGHSHVYWYRQLPEEGLKFMVYLQKENIIDESGMPKERFSAEFPKEGPSILRIQQVVRGDSAAYFCASSPSGQHSYEQYFGPGTRLTVT.

In this sample, this clone turned up once. This sequence joins TRBV18 and TRBJ1-5, with 11 bases lining up with TRBD1. The CDR3 is 16 residues long. CDR1 is KGHSH and CDR2 is LQKENI in the germline V gene. The trim removed 3 bases at V and 2 bases at J, leaving 3 bases unmatched. Here the CDR3 DNA reads TGTGCCAGCTCACCGGACAGGGGGCGGGGCAATCAGCCCCAGCATTTT. Amino acids: CASSPDRGRGNQPQHF.

V usage is TRBV11-3 and J usage is TRBJ2-3; the D is unclear. Germline V CDR1 and CDR2: SGHNT, YENEEA. V was clipped by 1 base and J by 2 bases, with 10 bases between them. This CDR3 is built from 15 residues. The CDR3 coding sequence is TGTGCCAGCAGCTTAGGAGGACCCAACACAGATACGCAGTATTTT. It translates to CASSLGGPNTDTQYF.

This chain uses TRBV9 with TRBJ1-2; 11 bases agree with TRBD1. Trimming removed 5 bases from V and 4 bases from J; junction bases left unmatched: 4. CDR1 SGDLS and CDR2 YYNGEE come from the germline V gene. The CDR3 contains 14 residues. CDR3 in amino acids: CASRRGQGAYGYTF. The CDR3 region has the DNA TGTGCCAGCAGACGCGGACAGGGGGCCTATGGCTACACCTTC.

The rearrangement links TRBV5-6 to TRBJ1-2; D possibly corresponds to TRBD1 (5 bases). Trimming cost V 4 bases and J 4 bases, with 17 bases left between them. The V gene's germline CDR1 is SGHDT and CDR2 YYEEEE. CDR3 length: 15 amino acids. CDR3 DNA sequence: TGTGCCAGCAGCGGGACGGCCCGATCTTCCTATGGCTACACCTTC. As protein: CASSGTARSSYGYTF. Complete variable domain (other parts from reference TRBV5-6 and TRBJ1-2): DAGVTQSPTHLIKTRGQQVTLRCSPKSGHDTVSWYQQALGQGPQFIFQYYEEEERQRGNFPDRFSGHQFPNYSSELNVNALLLGDSALYLCASSGTARSSYGYTFGSGTRLTVV.

V and J are TRBV7-2 and TRBJ1-5, with D possibly matching TRBD1 (5 bases). The V end lost 3 bases, the J end lost 3 bases, and 6 bases lay between the germline ends. The length of the CDR3 is 13 residues. Germline V gives CDR1 SGHTA, CDR2 FQGNSA. Here the CDR3 reads CASSLGLNQPQHF. In DNA form, the CDR3 reads TGTGCCAGCAGCTTGGGACTCAATCAGCCCCAGCATTTT.

The sample holds a few counts of this clone. V is TRBV30 and J is TRBJ1-6, with D hard to call. In germline, CDR1 is GTSNPN, CDR2 SVGIG (reference sequence). The V end was cut by 5 bases, the J end by 10 bases, with 15 bases between. This CDR3 is 13 amino acids long. In DNA, the CDR3 is TGTGCCTGGGGGCGGACCGGAGGCTCACCCCTCCACTTT. Translation gives CAWGRTGGSPLHF.

This clone was seen only once. The rearrangement joins TRBV5-6 to TRBJ2-5; possibly TRBD2 for D (6 bases). Judging by the DNA end, TRBJ2-7 fits better; the J call may be wrong. The CDR3 length is 14 residues. Per the germline V gene, CDR1 is SGHDT and CDR2 is YYEEEE. The CDR3 reads CASSTKTRAYEQYF. Written as DNA, the CDR3 is TGTGCCAGCAGCACTAAGACTAGAGCCTACGAGCAGTACTTC.

The V and J genes are TRBV2 and TRBJ1-5, with no clear D. Per germline, CDR1 SNHLY and CDR2 FYNNEI. V lost 4 bases, J lost 4 bases, and 14 bases lay in between. The CDR3 has 15 residues. CDR3 protein: CASSVRGNGNQPQHF. CDR3 nucleotides: TGTGCCAGCAGTGTACGAGGGAATGGTAATCAGCCCCAGCATTTT.

The V gene is TRBV6-5, the J gene TRBJ1-4; D possibly corresponds to TRBD1 (5 bases). Germline CDR1 and CDR2: MNHEY and SVGAGI. Deletions cut 2 bases from V and 7 bases from J, with 14 bases between. This CDR3 contains 15 residues. This chain's CDR3 is CASSYAAGAGEKLFF. CDR3 in DNA: TGTGCCAGCAGTTACGCTGCTGGGGCCGGTGAAAAACTGTTTTTT.

The CDR3 DNA reads as TGTGCCAGCTCAAACTTCAACACTGAAGCTTTCTTT. This gives the protein CASSNFNTEAFF. V and J are TRBV18 and TRBJ1-1; the D is unclear. V was pared by 5 bases and J by 2 bases, with 6 bases between. Per germline, CDR1 KGHSH and CDR2 LQKENI. There are 12 residues in the CDR3.